Reported below is one T cell receptor beta chain. This entry belongs to a study of regulatory T cells in long-lasting Graves disease. Time point: newly diagnosed GD, antithyroid drugs for less than 3 months. Generation of the TCR library employed RNA extracted from PBMCs. CDR3-region Arm-PCR and iRepertoire HTBI primers produced the TCR beta libraries. TCRdb reprocessed the multiplex PCR reads via MiXCR and lists one record per CDR3 protein. Among over 350,000 distinct CDR3 sequences listed, approximately 16% were seen once. The same specimen was also included in a second study, on T cells in Graves' hyperthyroidism and ophthalmopathy.

The origin of this receptor is a woman between 40 and 50 years old with Graves disease. The starting material was peripheral blood mononuclear cells (PBMCs), obtained at new diagnosis, from a patient treated with antithyroid drugs.

The CDR3 coding sequence is TGTGCCAGCAGTTTAGCCGGACAAACCTACGAGCAGTACTTC. Encoded protein: CASSLAGQTYEQYF. The J gene is TRBJ2-7, the V gene TRBV28; maybe TRBD1 (5 bases). Germline CDR1 MDHEN, CDR2 SYDVKM. V lost 2 bases to trimming and J lost 2 bases, with 10 bases between them. The CDR3 is made up of 14 amino acids.